The 23 T cell receptor beta chains below all came from one sample that was sequenced in a study of blood T cell repertoires in COVID-19. Profiling relied on immunoSEQ multiplex PCR, and the TCRdb table lists in-frame clones only, not all of them. The sample contains around 130,000 clones, around 85% of which appear only once. The sample was peripheral blood. These receptor sequences come from a woman aged 45 to 65 who had recovered from COVID-19.

This chain links TRBV5-1 with TRBJ2-1; D might be TRBD2 (6 bases). In germline, CDR1 is SGHRS, CDR2 YFSETQ. Trimming stripped 4 bases from V and 12 bases from J, with 20 bases between. The CDR3 length is 14 residues. The CDR3, as DNA: TGCGCCAGCAGCCCAGATGGGGGGACGGGAGTGCAGTTCTTC. This codes for CASSPDGGTGVQFF. The full variable domain, completed using reference TRBV5-1 and TRBJ2-1, is KAGVTQTPRYLIKTRGQQVTLSCSPISGHRSVSWYQQTPGQGLQFLFEYFSETQRNKGNFPGRFSGRQFSNSRSEMNVSTLELGDSALYLCASSPDGGTGVQFFGPGTRLTVL.

Here the CDR3 reads CAWSVGSVLALFF. In nucleotides, the CDR3 is TGTGCCTGGAGTGTTGGTTCGGTGCTAGCTCTGTTCTTC. The gene calls are TRBV30 and TRBJ2-1, with D perhaps TRBD2 (5 bases). Per the germline V gene, CDR1 is GTSNPN and CDR2 is SVGIG (reference sequence). V was pared by 0 bases and J by 15 bases, with 18 bases between. The CDR3 is 13 residues long.

This chain links TRBV7-3 with TRBJ2-7; 7 nucleotides line up with TRBD2. Germline loops: CDR1 SGHTA, CDR2 FQGTGA. CDR3 length: 13 residues. Trimming cost V 3 bases and J 6 bases; bases outside gene matches: 5. CDR3 DNA sequence: TGTGCCAGCAGCTTCGGGGGGAGTGGCGAGCAGTACTTC. It yields the protein CASSFGGSGEQYF.

CDR3 residues: CASSQRTGGLAGGYNEQFF. The CDR3 DNA reads TGCGCCAGCAGCCAAAGGACAGGGGGCCTAGCGGGAGGGTACAATGAGCAGTTCTTC. The chain joins TRBV4-3 to TRBJ2-1, with a tentative D call TRBD2 (12 bases). This CDR3 contains 19 residues. Germline-derived CDR1 and CDR2 are LGHNA and YSLEER. Trimming took 2 bases from V and 4 from J, leaving 24 bases between them.

The rearrangement uses TRBV11-2 and TRBJ2-3, with 8 bases that match TRBD2. CDR1 and CDR2 from the germline V gene are SGHAT and FQNNGV. Unmatched junction bases numbered 11, after V lost 7 bases and J lost 2 bases. The CDR3 sequence is 16 residues long. In nucleotides, the CDR3 is TGTGCCAGCACCCTCCTGGGTAGCGGGGTCACAGATACGCAGTATTTT. It encodes CASTLLGSGVTDTQYF.

The CDR3 loop is CASSLRGGTSGSYNEQFF. The CDR3 DNA is TGTGCCAGCAGCTTAAGGGGGGGGACTAGCGGATCCTACAATGAGCAGTTCTTC. This chain uses TRBV11-3 with TRBJ2-1; 11 nucleotides align to TRBD2. The trim removed 2 bases at V and 1 base at J, leaving 7 bases unmatched. CDR1 and CDR2 (germline): SGHNT, YENEEA. The CDR3 has 18 amino acids.

V gene TRBV4-1 combines with J gene TRBJ2-3; 10 nucleotides match TRBD2. The CDR3 totals 19 residues. With V trimmed by 0 bases and J by 0 bases, 9 bases remained unmatched. Germline V gives CDR1 MGHRA, CDR2 YSYEKL. The CDR3 loop is CASSQDWLAGATSTDTQYF. The CDR3 nucleotides read TGCGCCAGCAGCCAAGATTGGCTAGCGGGGGCAACTAGCACAGATACGCAGTATTTT.

This clone was recorded a few times. The V call is TRBV27, the J call TRBJ1-2; TRBD1 is a possible D gene (6 bases). Germline values: CDR1 MNHEY, CDR2 SMNVEV (reference sequence). V lost 6 bases and J lost 6, with 14 bases in between. The CDR3 length is 13 residues. In DNA, the CDR3 is TGTGCCAGCAGATATCACAACAGGGATGGCTACACCTTC. This sequence encodes CASRYHNRDGYTF.

The chain links TRBV4-2 to TRBJ1-4; D gene ambiguous. The CDR3 is made up of 15 amino acids. V shed 0 bases and J shed 3 bases, with 8 bases lying between them. Germline CDR1 LGHNA, CDR2 YNFKEQ. The CDR3 loop is CASSQEAAPNEKLFF. In nucleotides, the CDR3 is TGTGCCAGCAGCCAAGAGGCAGCGCCTAATGAAAAACTGTTTTTT.

This clone has more than one count but fewer than ten. The chain employs TRBV28 and TRBJ1-4; 7 nucleotides line up with TRBD1. Unmatched junction bases numbered 13, after V lost 6 bases and J lost 0 bases. CDR3 size: 18 residues. The germline V gene has CDR1 MDHEN and CDR2 SYDVKM. CDR3 sequence reads: CASSPNRGGIATNEKLFF. CDR3 in DNA: TGTGCCAGCAGCCCCAACAGGGGTGGAATTGCAACTAATGAAAAACTGTTTTTT.

The chain is built from TRBV7-7 and TRBJ2-5; 10 bases match TRBD2. This CDR3 region has 17 residues. Germline V gives CDR1 SSHAT, CDR2 FNYEAQ (reference sequence). The junction had 13 bases not matched to a gene; V was cut back by 4 bases and J by 5 bases. In DNA form, the CDR3 reads TGTGCCAGCAGCTCACTTCCTAGCGGGAGTCTCTTGGAGACCCAGTACTTC. As protein: CASSSLPSGSLLETQYF. Combining the CDR3 with reference TRBV7-7 and TRBJ2-5 gives the whole variable domain GAGVSQSPRYKVTKRGQDVTLRCDPISSHATLYWYQQALGQGPEFLTYFNYEAQPDKSGLPSDRFSAERPEGSISTLTIQRTEQRDSAMYRCASSSLPSGSLLETQYFGPGTRLLVL.

The rearrangement uses TRBV6-5 and TRBJ1-6, with 8 positions matching TRBD1. The CDR3 is 15 amino acids. With 6 bases clipped from V and 7 bases from J, the junction kept 8 bases outside the gene matches. Germline CDR1 and CDR2: MNHEY and SVGAGI. CDR3 in amino acids: CASREDRASNSPLHF. Written as DNA, the CDR3 is TGTGCCAGCAGGGAGGACAGGGCTTCAAATTCACCCCTCCACTTT.

The chain links TRBV24-1 to TRBJ2-2, with D possibly TRBD2 on 6 matching bases. Germline values: CDR1 KGHDR, CDR2 SFDVKD. V was cut by 4 bases and J by 5 bases, with 13 bases left in between. This CDR3 is 15 amino acids long. In nucleotides, the CDR3 is TGTGCCACCAGTGACTACGGACGGGGGACCGGGGAGCTGTTTTTT. This sequence encodes CATSDYGRGTGELFF.

The CDR3 nucleotides are TGTGCCAGCAGCGGGGGGGTTTACTATGGCTACACCTTC. Residues: CASSGGVYYGYTF. This chain uses TRBV9 with TRBJ1-2; perhaps TRBD1 as D (5 bases). The germline gives CDR1 SGDLS, CDR2 YYNGEE. CDR3 length: 13 residues. With 3 bases removed from V and 3 bases from J, the gap between germline ends came to 9 bases.

This clone was observed once. The V gene is TRBV10-3, the J gene TRBJ1-2, with D unresolved. Trimming cost V 0 bases and J 8 bases, with 7 bases left between them. This CDR3 is built from 12 residues. Germline V gene data show CDR1 as ENHRY and CDR2 as SYGVKD. DNA of the CDR3: TGTGCCATCAGTGAGTCAGGGAGCGGCTACACCTTC. Translation gives CAISESGSGYTF.

This rearrangement joins TRBV4-3 to TRBJ1-2; possible D gene TRBD1, 5 bases. Germline V gives CDR1 LGHNA, CDR2 YSLEER. This CDR3 is 13 amino acids long. Trimming stripped 2 bases from V and 8 bases from J, with 12 bases between. CDR3 residues: CASSQRGGDGYTF. CDR3 bases: TGCGCCAGCAGCCAACGGGGCGGGGACGGCTACACCTTC.

V and J are TRBV5-1 and TRBJ1-6; TRBD1 matches 8 bases. CDR3 size: 14 residues. The germline CDR1 and CDR2 sequences are SGHRS and YFSETQ. The V gene end was trimmed by 4 bases and the J gene end by 9 bases; junction bases not matched to a gene: 6. CDR3 bases: TGCGCCAGCAGCGCGACAGGGGTAATTTCACCCCTCCACTTT. Protein product: CASSATGVISPLHF. Together with reference TRBV5-1 and TRBJ1-6, the CDR3 gives the full variable domain: KAGVTQTPRYLIKTRGQQVTLSCSPISGHRSVSWYQQTPGQGLQFLFEYFSETQRNKGNFPGRFSGRQFSNSRSEMNVSTLELGDSALYLCASSATGVISPLHFGNGTRLTVT.

The chain uses TRBV7-9 and TRBJ1-4; weak D call: TRBD1 (6 bases). The CDR3 spans 15 residues. Trimming removed 6 bases at V and 8 bases at J, with 19 bases between. The germline V gene has CDR1 SEHNR and CDR2 FQNEAQ (reference sequence). CDR3 coding DNA: TGTGCCAGCAGTTTTACCCACAGCCAGGGGGAAAAACTGTTTTTT. Amino acid sequence: CASSFTHSQGEKLFF.

This rearrangement joins TRBV6-5 to TRBJ2-7; D perhaps matches TRBD2 (6 bases). CDR3 size: 14 residues. V was shortened by 6 bases and J by 3 bases, with 15 bases between the two germline ends. Germline V gene data show CDR1 as MNHEY and CDR2 as SVGAGI. CDR3: CASRPYSRDYEQYF. The CDR3 nucleotides are TGTGCCAGCAGGCCCTACTCGCGGGACTACGAGCAGTACTTC.

This chain connects TRBV13 to TRBJ2-7; D ambiguous. Germline assignment: CDR1 PRHDT and CDR2 FYEKMQ (reference sequence). V lost 3 bases to trimming and J lost 3 bases, with 6 bases between them. The length of the CDR3 is 12 residues. CDR3 protein: CASSFRGYEQYF. In nucleotides, the CDR3 is TGTGCCAGCAGCTTCCGAGGCTACGAGCAGTACTTC.

The chain couples TRBV6-1 to TRBJ1-1; 10 nucleotides agree with TRBD1. Germline V gene data show CDR1 as MNHNS and CDR2 as SASEGT. Losses at the gene ends were 2 bases for V and 4 bases for J; bases not matched to a gene: 7. There are 16 residues in the CDR3. The CDR3 DNA reads as TGTGCCAGCAGTGAATTGACAGGGGGCGGTTTCACTGAAGCTTTCTTT. Protein product: CASSELTGGGFTEAFF.

The genes are TRBV27 and TRBJ2-5, with D possibly matching TRBD1 (5 bases). The CDR3 has 13 amino acids. Germline V gene sequence: CDR1 MNHEY, CDR2 SMNVEV (reference sequence). V lost 5 bases and J lost 5, with 12 bases in between. The DNA for the CDR3 is TGTGCCAGCAGTACTCAGGGTTATGAGACCCAGTACTTC. It yields the protein CASSTQGYETQYF.

The chain recombines TRBV3-1 (or the pseudogene TRBV3-2) with TRBJ2-3; TRBD1 is a possible D gene (5 bases). Germline V gives CDR1 LGHDT, CDR2 YNNKEL (reference sequence). V lost 1 base to trimming and J lost 4 bases, with 6 bases between them. CDR3 size: 13 residues. The CDR3: CASSQGGADTQYF. The CDR3, as DNA: TGTGCCAGCAGCCAAGGGGGCGCAGATACGCAGTATTTT.